This TCR beta chain was observed in a study of T cell responses to AZD1222 COVID-19 vaccine. Study conclusions and caveats: Baseline seropositivity characterized only six AZD1222 recipients.

The method was immunoSEQ multiplex PCR; TCRdb's version includes in-frame clones alone and lacks a portion of them. Here the sample spans about 130,000 clones, approximately 91% being singletons. Germline V CDR1 and CDR2: GTSNPN, SVGIG (reference sequence). Trimming stripped 2 bases from V and 4 bases from J, with 18 bases between. The CDR3 extends over 15 amino acids. Turning to this clone: Its antigen remains unknown.

The TCR sequence derives from an adult in good health. The gene calls are TRBV30 and TRBJ2-7; D is perhaps TRBD2 (7 bases). This material consisted of peripheral blood, taken on day 0 of AZD1222 vaccination. The CDR3: CAWSYGRGGAYEQYF. The DNA of the CDR3 is TGTGCCTGGAGTTACGGTCGAGGGGGGGCGTACGAGCAGTACTTC.